The rows below give T cell receptor beta chains drawn from one sample of a study of T cells in localized non-small cell lung cancer. Repertoires were generated with immunoSEQ multiplex PCR, while TCRdb's copy carries only in-frame clones and drops some. The sample holds tens of thousands of clones, roughly 81% seen once. The specimen was peripheral blood, collected before any cancer treatment. The receptors here all came from a female donor of 60 years or more with stage I lung adenocarcinoma. Each CDR3 is given with its conserved first and last residue.

v_gene,len,CDR3aa
TRBV15,13,CATSREQGREAFF
TRBV9,15,CASSVGLARTHEQFF
TRBV5-1,15,CASSLDSGGNQPQHF
TRBV28,15,CASAVGGSGNQPQHF
TRBV9,17,CASSVATKGQGANGYTF
TRBV7-7,16,CASSLAGTGAAGEQFF
TRBV5-1,17,CASSRTTPGTGNTEAFF
TRBV7-9,16,CASSPGWVSTADTQYF
TRBV28,12,CASSLLSGGQYF
TRBV9,15,CASTPGGRANEKLFF
TRBV2,13,CASKNDNLQNYTF
TRBV27,14,CASSLGRSSYEQYF
TRBV7-9,13,CASSFSGDDGYTF
TRBV5-4,16,CASSHRLAGSTDTQYF
TRBV2,16,CASSDTSGGTQETQYF
TRBV18,15,CASSPPGDLRVKLFF
TRBV7-3,15,CASSLNGGGSYEQYF
TRBV10-3,17,CATSRDRGSKGNQPQHF
TRBV19,14,CASTGLFSNQPQHF
TRBV18,13,CASSPQGANGYTF
TRBV18,13,CASSPGLGYEQYF
TRBV11-3,14,CASSPPGPVEEQYF
TRBV21-1,14,CASSSTLPHYGYTF
TRBV11-1,16,CASSRTGWGRDGELFF
TRBV18,14,CASSPFESSYEQYF
TRBV23-1,19,CASSQSSGTGALGCEKLFF
TRBV7-9,13,CASERGLNTEAFF
TRBV7-6,16,CASSSRPGTVGNEQFF